One sample yielded the 4 T cell receptor beta chains listed below, sequenced in a study of beta chain features in type 1 diabetes. The investigators reverse transcribed all of the isolated RNA, so they sequenced expressed TCRB transcripts. Data came from immunoSEQ multiplex PCR; TCRdb stores just in-frame clones and leaves some out. The sample lists about 130,000 clones; about 9.2% were seen once. Sequenced material: central memory CD4+ T cells from blood. The source of these receptors is a man aged 18-30 years in good health.

This clone was recorded a few times. The chain uses TRBV14 and TRBJ2-1, with D tentatively TRBD1 (5 bases). V was trimmed by 3 bases and J by 4 bases, leaving 16 bases between them. CDR1 is SGHDN, CDR2 FVKESK, per germline. The CDR3 extends over 16 amino acids. The chain's CDR3 is CASSQSGLRSYNEQFF. The CDR3 nucleotides read TGTGCCAGCAGCCAGTCAGGGTTAAGATCTTACAATGAGCAGTTCTTC.

The rearrangement joins TRBV2 to TRBJ2-1, with D unclear. Germline V CDR1 and CDR2: SNHLY, FYNNEI. This CDR3 has 11 amino acids. V gave up 7 bases and J gave up 10 bases, with 11 bases separating them. DNA for the CDR3: TGTGCCAGCAACTACGGAGCGGAGCAGTTCTTC. Residues: CASNYGAEQFF.

The chain couples TRBV6-6 to TRBJ2-1, with 7 bases aligning to TRBD1. This CDR3 is 15 amino acids long. CDR1 and CDR2 (germline): MNHNY, SVGAGI (reference sequence). With V trimmed by 7 bases and J by 1 base, 7 bases remained unmatched. CDR3 residues: CASTSGQSSYNEQFF. The CDR3 DNA is TGTGCCAGCACGTCGGGACAGTCGTCCTACAATGAGCAGTTCTTC.

The rearrangement joins TRBV11-2 to TRBJ1-5, with D possibly being TRBD1 (5 bases). The CDR3 runs 15 residues. Looked up from germline, CDR1 is SGHAT and CDR2 is FQNNGV. V lost 0 bases to trimming and J lost 4 bases, with 10 bases between them. The CDR3 DNA follows: TGTGCCAGCAGCTTAGAGCAGGGCCCGAATCAGCCCCAGCATTTT. This codes for CASSLEQGPNQPQHF.